This TCR beta chain is drawn from a study of T cells after yellow fever vaccination. 5'RACE template switching generated TCR cDNA, adding a universal primer site and UMIs. TCRdb itself ran the 5' RACE reads through MiXCR, one entry per CDR3 protein. The data hold over 110,000 distinct CDR3 sequences, with roughly 8% observed a single time. Study findings and constraints: Most primary-vaccination clones reappeared after the booster (about 95% CD4, about 90% CD8).

Germline CDR1 and CDR2: SGHRS and YFSETQ. V was pared by 4 bases and J by 6 bases, with 8 bases between. The CDR3 totals 12 residues. In its sample, this clonotype was seen many times. Its antigen is not identified. The source is a man aged 30-40 years who received the YFV17D yellow fever vaccine. This sequence joins TRBV5-1 and TRBJ2-1; D call uncertain. Source: CD4+ T cells sorted from PBMCs, taken 5 days after the yellow fever booster vaccination. In nucleotides, the CDR3 is TGCGCCAGCAGCGAGCAGGTCAATGAGCAGTTCTTC. This gives the protein CASSEQVNEQFF. Combining the CDR3 with reference TRBV5-1 and TRBJ2-1 gives the whole variable domain KAGVTQTPRYLIKTRGQQVTLSCSPISGHRSVSWYQQTPGQGLQFLFEYFSETQRNKGNFPGRFSGRQFSNSRSEMNVSTLELGDSALYLCASSEQVNEQFFGPGTRLTVL.